This entry is about one T cell receptor beta chain. Germline-derived CDR1 and CDR2 are MDHEN and SYDVKM. CDR3 length equals 15 residues. The V and J ends lost 1 base and 3 bases, in that order; junction bases with no gene match: 5. The data were taken from a study of human thymus T cells. Data came from immunoSEQ multiplex PCR; TCRdb stores just in-frame clones and leaves some out. Among 54,000 or so clones listed, 94% were seen once. The sequencing sample was made of blood. The clonotype was recovered from a boy under two years old with a congenital heart defect but otherwise immunologically healthy. V gene TRBV28 combines with J gene TRBJ2-7; 8 positions agree with TRBD2. CDR3: CASSLLGLDFYEQYF. CDR3 DNA: TGTGCCAGCAGTTTATTGGGACTAGATTTCTACGAGCAGTACTTC.